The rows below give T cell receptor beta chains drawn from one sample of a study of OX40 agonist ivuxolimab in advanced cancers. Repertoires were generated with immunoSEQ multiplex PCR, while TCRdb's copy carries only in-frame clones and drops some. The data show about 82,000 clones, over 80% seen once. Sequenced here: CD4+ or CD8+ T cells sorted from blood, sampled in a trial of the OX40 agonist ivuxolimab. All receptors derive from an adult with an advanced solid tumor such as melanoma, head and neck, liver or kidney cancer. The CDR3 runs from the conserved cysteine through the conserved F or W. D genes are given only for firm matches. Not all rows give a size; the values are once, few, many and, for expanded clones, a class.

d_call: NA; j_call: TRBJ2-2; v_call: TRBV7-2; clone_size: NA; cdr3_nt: TGTGCCAGCAGCTTACCCAATATAGCAGGGCCGGACAAAACCGGGGAGCTGTTTTTT; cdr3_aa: CASSLPNIAGPDKTGELFF
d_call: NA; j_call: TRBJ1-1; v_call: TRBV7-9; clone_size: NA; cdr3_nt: TGTGCCAGCAGCTGGACAGAGAACACTGAAGCTTTCTTT; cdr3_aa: CASSWTENTEAFF
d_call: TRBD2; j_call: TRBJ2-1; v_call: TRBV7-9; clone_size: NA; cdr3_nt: TGTGCCAGCAGACAAGAGCGGGGGCCCTACAATGAGCAGTTCTTC; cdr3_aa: CASRQERGPYNEQFF
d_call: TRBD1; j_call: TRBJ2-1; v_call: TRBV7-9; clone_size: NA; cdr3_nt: TGTGCCAGCAACTTCCGGACAGGGCTTAATGAGCAGTTCTTC; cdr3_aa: CASNFRTGLNEQFF
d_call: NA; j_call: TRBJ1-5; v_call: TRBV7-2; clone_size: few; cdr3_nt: TGTGCCAGCAGTAAGGGGGACACCTTAGGGAATCAGCCCCAGCATTTT; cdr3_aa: CASSKGDTLGNQPQHF
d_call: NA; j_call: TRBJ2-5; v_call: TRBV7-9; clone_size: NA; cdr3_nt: TGTGCCAGCAGCTTGGGGCGGGGCCCCTCAGAGACCCAGTACTTC; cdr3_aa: CASSLGRGPSETQYF
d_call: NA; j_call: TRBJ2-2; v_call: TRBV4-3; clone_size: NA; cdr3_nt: TGCGCCAGCAGCCAAGATTCCCGGAACACCGGGGAGCTGTTTTTT; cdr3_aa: CASSQDSRNTGELFF
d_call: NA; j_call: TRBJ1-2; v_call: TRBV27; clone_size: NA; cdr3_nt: TGTGCCAGCACTCAAAATTCTAACTATGGCTACACCTTC; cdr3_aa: CASTQNSNYGYTF
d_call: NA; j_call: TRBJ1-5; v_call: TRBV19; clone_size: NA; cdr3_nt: TGTGCCAGTAGTATAGCTCCAGGGTTGAGTCAGCCCCAGCATTTT; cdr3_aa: CASSIAPGLSQPQHF
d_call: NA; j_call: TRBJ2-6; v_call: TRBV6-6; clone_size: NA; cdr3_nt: TGTGCCAGCAGTTACTCGTCCCCAGTGTACGACGTCCTGACTTTC; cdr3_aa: CASSYSSPVYDVLTF
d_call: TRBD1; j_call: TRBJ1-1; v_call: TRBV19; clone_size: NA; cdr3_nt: TGTGCCAGTTCAAGGGACAGCTACACTGAAGCTTTCTTT; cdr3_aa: CASSRDSYTEAFF
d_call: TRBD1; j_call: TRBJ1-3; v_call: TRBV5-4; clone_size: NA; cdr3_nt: TGTGCCAGCAGCGGCCCGGGACAGGGCTTACTCTCTGGAAACACCATATATTTT; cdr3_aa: CASSGPGQGLLSGNTIYF
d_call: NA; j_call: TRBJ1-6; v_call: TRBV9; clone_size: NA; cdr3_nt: TGTGCCAGCAGCGTGCAGGAGGGCAATAATTCACCCCTCCACTTT; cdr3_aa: CASSVQEGNNSPLHF
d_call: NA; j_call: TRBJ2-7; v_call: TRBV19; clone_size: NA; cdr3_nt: TGTGCCAGTAGTACCTCAAGCGGCGACAGGAACCACTACGAGCAGTACTTC; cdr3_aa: CASSTSSGDRNHYEQYF
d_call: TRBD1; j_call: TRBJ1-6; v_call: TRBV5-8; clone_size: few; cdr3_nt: TGTGCCAGCAGCTCGGGACAGGCAGACTCACCCCTCCACTTT; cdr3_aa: CASSSGQADSPLHF
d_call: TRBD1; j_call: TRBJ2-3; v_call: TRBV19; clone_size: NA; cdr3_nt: TGTGCCAGTAAAAGTGATTTCAGGACAGGGGGGACAGATACGCAGTATTTT; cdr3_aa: CASKSDFRTGGTDTQYF
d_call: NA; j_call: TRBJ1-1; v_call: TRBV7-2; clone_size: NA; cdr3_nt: TGTGCCAGCAGCTTACAGGTTGAAGCTTTCTTT; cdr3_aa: CASSLQVEAFF
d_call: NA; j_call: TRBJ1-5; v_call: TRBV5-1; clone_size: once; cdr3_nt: TGCGCCAGCAGCTTGGACAGTGGCAATCAGCCCCAGCATTTT; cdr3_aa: CASSLDSGNQPQHF
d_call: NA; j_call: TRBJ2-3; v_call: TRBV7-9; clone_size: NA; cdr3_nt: TGTGCCAGCAGCTGGGACTTCACAGATACGCAGTATTTT; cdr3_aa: CASSWDFTDTQYF
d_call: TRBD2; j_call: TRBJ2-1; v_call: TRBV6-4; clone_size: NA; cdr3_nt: TGTGCCAGCAAATGGGTAGCGGGGGTAGATGAGCAGTTCTTC; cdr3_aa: CASKWVAGVDEQFF
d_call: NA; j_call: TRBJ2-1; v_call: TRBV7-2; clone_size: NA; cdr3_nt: TGTGCCAGCAGCCCTCTCGGACTGGCCGGGGGGCAGTTCTTC; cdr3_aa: CASSPLGLAGGQFF
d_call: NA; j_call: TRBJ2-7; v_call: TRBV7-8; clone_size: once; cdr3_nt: TGTGCCAGCAGCTCCACCCGGGACACTTACGAGCAGTACTTC; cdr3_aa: CASSSTRDTYEQYF
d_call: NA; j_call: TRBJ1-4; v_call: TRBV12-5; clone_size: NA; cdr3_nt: TGTGCTAGTGGTTTGAGAACTAATGAAAAACTGTTTTTT; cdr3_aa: CASGLRTNEKLFF
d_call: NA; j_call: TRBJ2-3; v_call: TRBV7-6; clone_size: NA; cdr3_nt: TGTGCCAGCAGCTTAGCTCCCGTGGCAGGTCCTCAGTATTTT; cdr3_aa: CASSLAPVAGPQYF
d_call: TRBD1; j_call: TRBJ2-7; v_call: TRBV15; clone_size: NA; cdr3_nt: TGTGCCACCAGCAGAGGACAGGGGGCGAACGAGCAGTACTTC; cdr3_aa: CATSRGQGANEQYF
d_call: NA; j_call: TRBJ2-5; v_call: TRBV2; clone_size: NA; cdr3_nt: TGTGCCAGCAGTGAAGGTCCCTTCCAAGAGACCCAGTACTTC; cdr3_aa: CASSEGPFQETQYF
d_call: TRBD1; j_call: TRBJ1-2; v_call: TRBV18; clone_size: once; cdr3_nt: TGTGCCAGCTCAATAGGGACAGGGGATAATTATGGCTACACCTTC; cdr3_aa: CASSIGTGDNYGYTF
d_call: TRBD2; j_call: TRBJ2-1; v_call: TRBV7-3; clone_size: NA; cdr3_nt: TGTGCCAGCAGCGCCACTAGCGGGGGCCCGATTGAGCAGTTCTTC; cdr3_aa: CASSATSGGPIEQFF
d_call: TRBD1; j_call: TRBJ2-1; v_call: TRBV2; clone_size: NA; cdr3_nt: TGTGCCAGCAGCCGGGACAGGGGGCAGGATGAGCAGTTCTTC; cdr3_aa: CASSRDRGQDEQFF
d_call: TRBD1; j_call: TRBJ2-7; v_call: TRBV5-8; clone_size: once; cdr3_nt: TGTGCCAGCAGCGGACAGGGGGTCCGCTCCTACGAGCAGTACTTC; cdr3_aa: CASSGQGVRSYEQYF
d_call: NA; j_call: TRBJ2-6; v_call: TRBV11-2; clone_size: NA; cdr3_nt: TGTGCCAGTCACCGGGACGTACACTCTGGGGCCAACGTCCTGACTTTC; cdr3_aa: CASHRDVHSGANVLTF
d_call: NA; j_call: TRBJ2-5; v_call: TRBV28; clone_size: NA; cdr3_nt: TGTGCCAGCAGTGTGGGTTTACAAGAGACCCAGTACTTC; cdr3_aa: CASSVGLQETQYF
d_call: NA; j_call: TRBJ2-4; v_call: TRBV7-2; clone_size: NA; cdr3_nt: TGTGCCAGCAGCTTAGGCTTCCAAGGCATTCAGTACTTC; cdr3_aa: CASSLGFQGIQYF
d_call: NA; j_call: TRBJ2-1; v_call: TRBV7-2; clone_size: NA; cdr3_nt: TGTGCCAGCAGCTTAGCGGGCGGACACTCCTACAATGAGCAGTTCTTC; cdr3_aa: CASSLAGGHSYNEQFF
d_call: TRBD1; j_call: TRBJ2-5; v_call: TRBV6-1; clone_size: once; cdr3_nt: TGTGCCAGCAAGAAAGACAGGGGCTTGGAGACCCAGTACTTC; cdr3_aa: CASKKDRGLETQYF
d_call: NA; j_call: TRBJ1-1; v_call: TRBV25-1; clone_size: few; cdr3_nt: TGTGCCAGCAGTGATATACAGGGGAACACTGAAGCTTTCTTT; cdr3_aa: CASSDIQGNTEAFF
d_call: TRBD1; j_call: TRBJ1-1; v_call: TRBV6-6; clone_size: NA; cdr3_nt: TGTGCCAGCAGCCCGGACAGGGTGTCGTCTCGAGCTTTCTTT; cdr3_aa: CASSPDRVSSRAFF
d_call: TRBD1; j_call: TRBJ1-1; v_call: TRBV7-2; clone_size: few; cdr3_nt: TGTGCCAGCAGCTTTCGACGACAGGGTAGAGACACTGAAGCTTTCTTT; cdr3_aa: CASSFRRQGRDTEAFF
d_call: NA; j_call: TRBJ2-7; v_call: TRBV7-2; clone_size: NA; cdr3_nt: TGTGCCAGCAGCGACCCTGCAAGGAGGAGCCACGAGCAGTACTTC; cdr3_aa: CASSDPARRSHEQYF
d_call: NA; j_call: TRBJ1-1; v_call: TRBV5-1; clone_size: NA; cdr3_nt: TGCGCCAGCAGAACCACAGGAATGAACACTGAAGCTTTCTTT; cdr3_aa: CASRTTGMNTEAFF
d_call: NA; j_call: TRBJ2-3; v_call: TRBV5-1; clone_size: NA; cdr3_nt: TGCGCCAGCAGCTTGGGAACTAGCCCTACCACAGATACGCAGTATTTT; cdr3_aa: CASSLGTSPTTDTQYF
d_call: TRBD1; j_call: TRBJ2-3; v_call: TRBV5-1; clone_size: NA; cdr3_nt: TGCGCCAGCGGGCCTACAGGGGAGCCTAGCACAGATACGCAGTATTTT; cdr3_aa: CASGPTGEPSTDTQYF
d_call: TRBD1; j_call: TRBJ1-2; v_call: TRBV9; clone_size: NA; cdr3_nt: TGTGCCAGCAGCAACTCTCCGGGACAGGGCAGGGATATGACCTTC; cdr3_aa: CASSNSPGQGRDMTF
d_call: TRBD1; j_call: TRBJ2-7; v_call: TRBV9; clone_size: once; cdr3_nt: TGTGCCAGCAGCGTAGACGACAGGGGATCCTACGAGCAGTACTTC; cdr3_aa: CASSVDDRGSYEQYF
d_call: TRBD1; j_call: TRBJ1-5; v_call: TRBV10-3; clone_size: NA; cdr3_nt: TGTGCCACCCGGGGACAGAATGTAAATCAGCCCCAGCATTTT; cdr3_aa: CATRGQNVNQPQHF
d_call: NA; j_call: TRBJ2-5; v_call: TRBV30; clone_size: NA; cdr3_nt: TGTGCCTGGAGTGTACCCCTAAGGACCTGGGGAGAGACCCAGTACTTC; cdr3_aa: CAWSVPLRTWGETQYF
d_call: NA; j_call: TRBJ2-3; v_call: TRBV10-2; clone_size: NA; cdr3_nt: TGCGCCAGCACCGGGACCCAAGCCCCCGATACGCAGTATTTT; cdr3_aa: CASTGTQAPDTQYF
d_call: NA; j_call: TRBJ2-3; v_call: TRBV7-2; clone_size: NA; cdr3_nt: TGTGCCAGCAGCTTAGTCTACGGGGGGCCCACAGATACGCAGTATTTT; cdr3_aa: CASSLVYGGPTDTQYF
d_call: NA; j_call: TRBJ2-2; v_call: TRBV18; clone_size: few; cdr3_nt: TGTGCCAGCTCACCACATCCCGGGGAGCTGTTTTTT; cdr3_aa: CASSPHPGELFF
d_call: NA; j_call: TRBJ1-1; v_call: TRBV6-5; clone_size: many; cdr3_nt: TGTGCCAGCAGGACCGACAGCCTGAACAGTGAAGCTTTCTTT; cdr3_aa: CASRTDSLNSEAFF
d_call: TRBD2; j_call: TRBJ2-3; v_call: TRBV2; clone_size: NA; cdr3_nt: TGTGCCAGCAGTGGGGGAATAGCGGGAAGCACAGATACGCAGTATTTT; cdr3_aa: CASSGGIAGSTDTQYF
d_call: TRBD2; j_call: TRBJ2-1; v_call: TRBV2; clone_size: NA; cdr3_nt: TGTGCCAGCAGCCTTACTAGCGGGGGGTCCAATGAGCAGTTCTTC; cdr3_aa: CASSLTSGGSNEQFF
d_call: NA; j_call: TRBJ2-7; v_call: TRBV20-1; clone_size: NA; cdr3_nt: TGCAGTGCTCGGAGGGGTAACGAGCAGTACTTC; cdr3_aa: CSARRGNEQYF